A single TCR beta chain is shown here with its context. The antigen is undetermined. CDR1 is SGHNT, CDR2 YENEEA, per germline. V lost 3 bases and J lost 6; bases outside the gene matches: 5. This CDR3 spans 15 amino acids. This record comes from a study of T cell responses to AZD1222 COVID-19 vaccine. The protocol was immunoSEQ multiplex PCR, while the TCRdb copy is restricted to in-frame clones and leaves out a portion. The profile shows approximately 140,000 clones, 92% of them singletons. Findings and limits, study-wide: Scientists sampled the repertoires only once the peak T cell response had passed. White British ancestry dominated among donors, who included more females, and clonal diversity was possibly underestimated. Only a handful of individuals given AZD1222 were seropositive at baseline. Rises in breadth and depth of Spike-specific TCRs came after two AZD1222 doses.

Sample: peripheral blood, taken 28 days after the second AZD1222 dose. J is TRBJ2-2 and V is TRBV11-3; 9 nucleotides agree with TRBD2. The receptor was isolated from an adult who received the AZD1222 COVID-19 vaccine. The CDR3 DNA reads TGTGCCAGCAGCTTTGTCTCTAGCGGGGCCGGGGAGCTGTTTTTT. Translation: CASSFVSSGAGELFF.